Listed below are T cell receptor beta chains from one sample, sequenced in a study of early T cells in non-severe SARS-CoV-2 infection. Each CDR3 protein is one row after TCRdb ran MiXCR on the 5' RACE reads. Of 80,000 to 100,000 distinct CDR3 sequences in the sample, approximately 11% were seen once. The sequencing used whole blood, collected at baseline. These receptors were obtained from an adult who was a healthcare worker with PCR-confirmed SARS-CoV-2 infection or an uninfected control (not recorded which). Both conserved end residues are part of each CDR3. Some rows mark clone size as missing; the rest say once, few, many or name a class of expanded clone.

cdr3_aa	clone_size	v_call	j_call
CASSYSTSGSETQYF	NA	TRBV6-5	TRBJ2-5
CASRTGGSYEQYF	few	TRBV28	TRBJ2-7
CASSPGTGTNYGYTF	NA	TRBV18	TRBJ1-2
CSASRGINNQPQHF	NA	TRBV20-1	TRBJ1-5
CATSDFSGTDTQYF	NA	TRBV24-1	TRBJ2-3
CASSVPPNYGYTF	many	TRBV7-2	TRBJ1-2
CASRVTGGRLDRQFF	many	TRBV27	TRBJ2-1
CASSFGQGRGTDTQYF	few	TRBV5-4	TRBJ2-3
CAWSLAGSTDTQYF	few	TRBV30	TRBJ2-3
CASSFSGLAVFF	many	TRBV11-2	TRBJ2-1
CAWSGRAGGYEQYF	many	TRBV30	TRBJ2-7
CASSLDGGGQSEQFF	few	TRBV7-9	TRBJ2-1
CASSFGQGSHEQYF	NA	TRBV27	TRBJ2-7
CASSLVPSGSAETQYF	few	TRBV5-1	TRBJ2-5
CASSEGTGLYGYTF	few	TRBV5-1	TRBJ1-2
CASGKRTDTQYF	NA	TRBV12-5	TRBJ2-3
CASSVEAGGRNTQYF	NA	TRBV9	TRBJ2-3
CASTLDRPNTGELFF	few	TRBV5-1	TRBJ2-2
CASSQESRGGYEQYF	few	TRBV3-1	TRBJ2-7
CASRNPQGKAFF	NA	TRBV6-5	TRBJ1-1
CASSQMGRNTEAFF	few	TRBV7-3	TRBJ1-1
CASSLAAGADREAFF	few	TRBV7-2	TRBJ1-1
CASRGGGPNTQYF	NA	TRBV27	TRBJ2-3
CASSQELGTSYEQYF	few	TRBV3-1	TRBJ2-7
CASSLGTRNTEAFF	few	TRBV7-9	TRBJ1-1
CSAEEIGANVLTF	many	TRBV29-1	TRBJ2-6
CASSLTGVNYGYTF	many	TRBV11-2	TRBJ1-2
CASSRPGLAGDTQYF	few	TRBV3-1	TRBJ2-3
CASSTGFEQYF	many	TRBV10-2	TRBJ2-7
CASSSGGTLNTGELFF	NA	TRBV5-5	TRBJ2-2
CASRVHGGPEQYF	many	TRBV28	TRBJ2-7
CASTKRASGIYEQYF	few	TRBV7-2	TRBJ2-7
CASRSSGRLSYEQYF	NA	TRBV6-5	TRBJ2-7
CASSLELGKAFF	few	TRBV5-1	TRBJ1-1
CAWSEGQGNSPLHF	NA	TRBV30	TRBJ1-6
CASSLKGAEAFF	NA	TRBV11-1	TRBJ1-1
CASSLSPGAYEQYF	few	TRBV7-3	TRBJ2-7
CASSSISNQPQHF	many	TRBV6-6	TRBJ1-5